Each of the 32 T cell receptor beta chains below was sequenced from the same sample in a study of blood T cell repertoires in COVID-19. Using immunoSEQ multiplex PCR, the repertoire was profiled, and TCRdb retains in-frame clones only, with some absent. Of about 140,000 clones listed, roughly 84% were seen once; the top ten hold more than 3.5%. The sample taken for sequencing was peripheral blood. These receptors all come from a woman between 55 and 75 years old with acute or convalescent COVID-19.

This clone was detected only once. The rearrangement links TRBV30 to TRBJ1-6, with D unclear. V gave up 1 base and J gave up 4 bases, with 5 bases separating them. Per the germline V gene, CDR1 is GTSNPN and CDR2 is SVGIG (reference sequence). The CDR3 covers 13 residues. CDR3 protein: CAWSAQYNSPLHF. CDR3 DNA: TGTGCCTGGAGTGCACAGTATAATTCACCCCTCCACTTT.

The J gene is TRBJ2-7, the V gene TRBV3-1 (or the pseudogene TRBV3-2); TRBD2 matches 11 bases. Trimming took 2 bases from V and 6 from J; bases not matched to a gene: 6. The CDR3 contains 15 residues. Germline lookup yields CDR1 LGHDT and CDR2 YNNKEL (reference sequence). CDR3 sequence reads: CASSQLLAGVGEQYF. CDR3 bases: TGTGCCAGCAGCCAATTACTAGCGGGAGTAGGCGAGCAGTACTTC.

CDR3 residues: CASSQGTTGKDTQYF. CDR3 coding DNA: TGTGCCAGCAGCCAAGGAACCACGGGAAAGGATACGCAGTATTTT. This chain joins TRBV3-1 (or the pseudogene TRBV3-2) and TRBJ2-3, with TRBD2 as a possible D gene (5 bases). Germline CDR1 reads LGHDT; CDR2 reads YNNKEL (reference sequence). Trimming took 1 base from V and 6 from J, leaving 14 bases between them. The CDR3 length is 15 residues.

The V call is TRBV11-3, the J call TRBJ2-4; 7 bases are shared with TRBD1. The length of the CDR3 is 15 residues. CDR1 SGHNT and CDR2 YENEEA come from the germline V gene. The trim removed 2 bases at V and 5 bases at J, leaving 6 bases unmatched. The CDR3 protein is CASSLTTGWENIQYF. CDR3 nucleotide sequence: TGTGCCAGCAGCTTAACGACAGGGTGGGAAAACATTCAGTACTTC.

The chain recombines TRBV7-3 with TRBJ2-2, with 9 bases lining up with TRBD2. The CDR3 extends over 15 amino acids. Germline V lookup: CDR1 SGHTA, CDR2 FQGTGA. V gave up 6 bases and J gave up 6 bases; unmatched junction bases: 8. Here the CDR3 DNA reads TGTGCCAGCAGACTAGCGGGCGCGGGCCCCGGGGAGCTGTTTTTT. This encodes CASRLAGAGPGELFF.

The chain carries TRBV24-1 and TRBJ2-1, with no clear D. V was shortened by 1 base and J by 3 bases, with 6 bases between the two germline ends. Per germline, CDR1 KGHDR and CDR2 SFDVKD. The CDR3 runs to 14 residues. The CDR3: CATSDFGGYNEQFF. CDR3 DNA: TGTGCCACCAGTGATTTCGGCGGCTACAATGAGCAGTTCTTC.

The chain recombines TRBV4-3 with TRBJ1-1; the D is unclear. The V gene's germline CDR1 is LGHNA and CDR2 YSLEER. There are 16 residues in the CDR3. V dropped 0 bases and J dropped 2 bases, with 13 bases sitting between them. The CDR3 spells CASSQDSREANTEAFF. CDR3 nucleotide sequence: TGCGCCAGCAGCCAAGATTCTAGAGAGGCTAACACTGAAGCTTTCTTT.

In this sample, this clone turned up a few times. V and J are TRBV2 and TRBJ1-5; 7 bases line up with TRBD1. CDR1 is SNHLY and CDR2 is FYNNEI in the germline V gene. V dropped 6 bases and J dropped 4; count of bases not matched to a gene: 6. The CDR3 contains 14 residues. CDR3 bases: TGTGCCAGCAGGGACCTACAGGGGAATCAGCCCCAGCATTTT. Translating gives CASRDLQGNQPQHF.

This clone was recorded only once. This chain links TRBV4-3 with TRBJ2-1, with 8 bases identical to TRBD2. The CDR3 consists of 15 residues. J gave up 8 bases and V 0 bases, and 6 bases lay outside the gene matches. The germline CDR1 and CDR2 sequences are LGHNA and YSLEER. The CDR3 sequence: CASSQDKAGGDEQFF. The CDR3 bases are TGCGCCAGCAGCCAAGACAAAGCCGGGGGGGATGAGCAGTTCTTC.

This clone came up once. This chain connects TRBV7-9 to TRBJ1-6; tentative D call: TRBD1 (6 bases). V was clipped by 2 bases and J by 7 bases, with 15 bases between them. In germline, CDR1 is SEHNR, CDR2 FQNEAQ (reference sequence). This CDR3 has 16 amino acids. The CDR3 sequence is CASSLRGAVTNSPLHF. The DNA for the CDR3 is TGTGCCAGCAGCTTACGGGGGGCCGTGACGAATTCACCCCTCCACTTT.

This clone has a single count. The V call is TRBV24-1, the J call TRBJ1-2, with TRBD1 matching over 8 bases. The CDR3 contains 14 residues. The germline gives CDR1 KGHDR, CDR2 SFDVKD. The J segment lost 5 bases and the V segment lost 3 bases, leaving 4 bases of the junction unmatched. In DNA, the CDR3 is TGTGCCACCAGTGATCCCGGGACAGGATATGGCTACACCTTC. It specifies CATSDPGTGYGYTF.

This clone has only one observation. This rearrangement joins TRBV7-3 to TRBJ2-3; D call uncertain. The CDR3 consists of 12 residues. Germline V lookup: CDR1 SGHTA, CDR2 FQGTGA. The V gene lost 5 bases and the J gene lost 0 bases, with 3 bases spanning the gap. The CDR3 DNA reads TGTGCCAGCAGCCCTAGCACAGATACGCAGTATTTT. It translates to CASSPSTDTQYF. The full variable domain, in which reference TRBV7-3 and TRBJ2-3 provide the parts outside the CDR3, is GAGVSQTPSNKVTEKGKYVELRCDPISGHTALYWYRQSLGQGPEFLIYFQGTGAADDSGLPNDRFFAVRPEGSVSTLKIQRTERGDSAVYLCASSPSTDTQYFGPGTRLTVL.

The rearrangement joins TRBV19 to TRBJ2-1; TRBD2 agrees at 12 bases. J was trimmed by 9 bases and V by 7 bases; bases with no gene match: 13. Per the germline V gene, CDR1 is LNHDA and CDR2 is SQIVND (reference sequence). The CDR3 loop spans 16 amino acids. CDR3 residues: CASTLAGGPGLGEQFF. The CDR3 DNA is TGTGCCAGTACCCTAGCGGGAGGGCCTGGGCTGGGTGAGCAGTTCTTC.

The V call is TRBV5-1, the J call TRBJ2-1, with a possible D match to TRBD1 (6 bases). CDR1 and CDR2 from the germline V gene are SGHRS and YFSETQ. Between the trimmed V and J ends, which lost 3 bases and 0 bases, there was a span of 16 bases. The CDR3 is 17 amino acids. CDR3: CASSYTTGLNSYNEQFF. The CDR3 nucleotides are TGCGCCAGCAGCTACACTACAGGGCTAAACTCCTACAATGAGCAGTTCTTC.

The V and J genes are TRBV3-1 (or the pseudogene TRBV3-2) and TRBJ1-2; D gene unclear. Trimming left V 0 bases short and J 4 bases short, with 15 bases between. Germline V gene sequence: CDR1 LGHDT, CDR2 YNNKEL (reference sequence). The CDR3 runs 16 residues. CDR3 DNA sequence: TGTGCCAGCAGCCAAGATTTGTCAGTTCCCTTCTATGGCTACACCTTC. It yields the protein CASSQDLSVPFYGYTF.

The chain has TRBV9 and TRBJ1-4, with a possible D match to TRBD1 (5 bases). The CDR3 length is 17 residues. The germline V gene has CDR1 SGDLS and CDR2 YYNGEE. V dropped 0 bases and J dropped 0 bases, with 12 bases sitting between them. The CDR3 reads CASSVGGSGATNEKLFF. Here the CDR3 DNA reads TGTGCCAGCAGCGTAGGAGGCTCGGGGGCAACTAATGAAAAACTGTTTTTT.

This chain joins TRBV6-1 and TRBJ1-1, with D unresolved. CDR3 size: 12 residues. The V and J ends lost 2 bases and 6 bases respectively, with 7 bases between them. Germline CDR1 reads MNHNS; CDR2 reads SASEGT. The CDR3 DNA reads TGTGCCAGCAGTGAATACAGCCCTGAAGCTTTCTTT. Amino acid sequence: CASSEYSPEAFF.

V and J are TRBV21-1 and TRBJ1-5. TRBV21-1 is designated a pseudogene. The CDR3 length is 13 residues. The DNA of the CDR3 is TGTGCCGATAGGAGGTCGGCGGGACAGCCCCAGCATTTT. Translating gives CADRRSAGQPQHF.

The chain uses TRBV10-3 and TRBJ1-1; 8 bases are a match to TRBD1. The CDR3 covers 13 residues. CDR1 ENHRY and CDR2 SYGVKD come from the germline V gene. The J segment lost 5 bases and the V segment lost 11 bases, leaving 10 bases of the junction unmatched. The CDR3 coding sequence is TGTGCCGCACACGGACAGGGAGAGACTGAAGCTTTCTTT. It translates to CAAHGQGETEAFF.

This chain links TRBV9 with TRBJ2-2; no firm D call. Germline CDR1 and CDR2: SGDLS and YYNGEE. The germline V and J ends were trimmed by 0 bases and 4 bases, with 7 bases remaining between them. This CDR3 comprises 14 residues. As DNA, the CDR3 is TGTGCCAGCAGCGTAGGGCGGATCACCGGGGAGCTGTTTTTT. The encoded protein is CASSVGRITGELFF.

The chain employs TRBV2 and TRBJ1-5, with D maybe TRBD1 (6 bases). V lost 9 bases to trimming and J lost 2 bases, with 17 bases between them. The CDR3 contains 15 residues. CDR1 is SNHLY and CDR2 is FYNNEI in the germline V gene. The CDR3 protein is CASRAGTIGNQPQHF. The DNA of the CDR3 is TGTGCCAGTCGAGCCGGGACAATAGGCAATCAGCCCCAGCATTTT. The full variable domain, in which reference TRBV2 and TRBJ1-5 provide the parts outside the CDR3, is EPEVTQTPSHQVTQMGQEVILRCVPISNHLYFYWYRQILGQKVEFLVSFYNNEISEKSEIFDDQFSVERPDGSNFTLKIRSTKLEDSAMYFCASRAGTIGNQPQHFGDGTRLSIL.

The CDR3 DNA follows: TGTGCCAGCAGTATGGGACAGGGGAATGAAAAACTGTTTTTT. Its translation: CASSMGQGNEKLFF. The rearrangement joins TRBV7-8 to TRBJ1-4; 10 bases agree with TRBD1. With 6 bases clipped from V and 5 bases from J, the junction kept 3 bases outside the gene matches. Germline V CDR1 and CDR2: SGHVS, FQNEAQ. This CDR3 region has 14 residues.

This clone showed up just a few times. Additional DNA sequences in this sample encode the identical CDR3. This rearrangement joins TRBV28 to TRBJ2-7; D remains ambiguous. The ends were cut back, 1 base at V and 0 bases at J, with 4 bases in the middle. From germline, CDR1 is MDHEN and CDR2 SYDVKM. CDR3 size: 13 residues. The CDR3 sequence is CASSLSFSYEQYF. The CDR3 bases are TGTGCCAGCAGTTTATCCTTCTCCTACGAGCAGTACTTC.

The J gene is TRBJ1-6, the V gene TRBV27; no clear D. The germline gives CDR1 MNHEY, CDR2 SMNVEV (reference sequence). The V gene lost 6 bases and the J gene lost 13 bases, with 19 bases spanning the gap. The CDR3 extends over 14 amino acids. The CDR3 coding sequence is TGTGCCAGCAGGAGGGCGGATAGCGTGTCGCCCCTCCACTTT. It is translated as CASRRADSVSPLHF.

DNA for the CDR3: TGCAGCGTCCGCGTCTGGGAGCAGTTCTTC. Translating gives CSVRVWEQFF. The chain recombines TRBV29-1 with TRBJ2-1, with D unclear. V lost 6 bases, J lost 10 bases, and 10 bases lay in between. The CDR3 consists of 10 residues. Germline V gives CDR1 SQVTM, CDR2 ANQGSEA.

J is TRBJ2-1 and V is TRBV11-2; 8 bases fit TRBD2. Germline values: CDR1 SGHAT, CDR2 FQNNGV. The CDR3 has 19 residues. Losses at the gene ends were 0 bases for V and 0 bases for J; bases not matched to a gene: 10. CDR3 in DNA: TGTGCCAGCAGCTTAGATTTCGGGAGGGCCCGGTCCTCCTACAATGAGCAGTTCTTC. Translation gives CASSLDFGRARSSYNEQFF.

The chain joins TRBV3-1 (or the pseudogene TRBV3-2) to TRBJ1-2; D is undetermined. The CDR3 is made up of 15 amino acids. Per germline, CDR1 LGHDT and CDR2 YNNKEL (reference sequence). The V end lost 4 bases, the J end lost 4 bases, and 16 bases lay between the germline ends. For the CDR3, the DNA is TGTGCCAGCAGCCCGACTGTCCAGACGATCTATGGCTACACCTTC. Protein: CASSPTVQTIYGYTF.

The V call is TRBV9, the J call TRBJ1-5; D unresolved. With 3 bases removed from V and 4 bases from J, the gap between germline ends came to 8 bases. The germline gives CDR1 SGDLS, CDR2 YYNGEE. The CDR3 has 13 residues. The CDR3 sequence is CASSAFENQPQHF. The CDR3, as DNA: TGTGCCAGCAGCGCCTTTGAGAATCAGCCCCAGCATTTT.

Written as DNA, the CDR3 is TGTGCCAGCAGTCCGCGGGACAGGGGGAACACTGAAGCTTTCTTT. Translating gives CASSPRDRGNTEAFF. The chain carries TRBV6-5 and TRBJ1-1, with TRBD1 matching 10 bases. From germline, CDR1 is MNHEY and CDR2 SVGAGI. The CDR3 is 15 residues long. J gave up 1 base and V 5 bases, and 4 bases lay outside the gene matches.

This CDR3 reads CASSQRDGSYNEQFF. The CDR3, as DNA: TGTGCCAGCAGCCAGCGGGACGGTTCCTACAATGAGCAGTTCTTC. The chain uses TRBV3-1 (or the pseudogene TRBV3-2) and TRBJ2-1; weak D call: TRBD2 (6 bases). Deletions cut 3 bases from V and 1 base from J, with 10 bases between. The CDR3 length is 15 residues. CDR1 is LGHDT and CDR2 is YNNKEL in the germline V gene (reference sequence).

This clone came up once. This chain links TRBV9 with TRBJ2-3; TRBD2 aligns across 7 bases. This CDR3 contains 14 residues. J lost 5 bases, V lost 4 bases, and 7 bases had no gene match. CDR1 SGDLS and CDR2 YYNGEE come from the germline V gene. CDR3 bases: TGTGCCAGCAGCCCCGGGACTACCAAAGATACGCAGTATTTT. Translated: CASSPGTTKDTQYF.

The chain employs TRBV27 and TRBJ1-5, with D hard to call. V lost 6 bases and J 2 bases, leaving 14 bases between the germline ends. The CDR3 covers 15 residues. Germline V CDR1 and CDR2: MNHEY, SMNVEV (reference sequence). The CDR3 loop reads CASRRESAGNQPQHF. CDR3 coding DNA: TGTGCCAGCAGACGGGAGAGTGCGGGCAATCAGCCCCAGCATTTT.